This paragraph reports one T cell receptor (beta chain). Its antigen is unknown. The sample originates from a study of T cell repertoires in cytomegalovirus infection. Whole-study context: Well-studied HLA-B-restricted CMV epitopes were used in the study alongside recently identified HLA-C-restricted ones. Indications came from public TCR beta signatures; they pointed to CMV infection and to a matching HLA type.

Study outcomes and limitations: Cumulative frequency of public TCR beta families picked out carriers of CMV plus the relevant HLA. Dominating the ex vivo response were HLA-C-restricted CMV-specific TCR beta clonotypes.

TCRdb itself ran the reads through MiXCR, one entry per CDR3 protein. This sample has around 750,000 distinct CDR3 sequences, with 32% found just once. Trimming pared 7 bases from V and 1 base from J, leaving 11 bases between. The germline gives CDR1 MDHEN, CDR2 SYDVKM. The CDR3 covers 14 residues. Specimen: cultured CD8+ T cells from PBMCs, collected from culture after CMV antigen stimulation. This TCR was sampled from a human donor in good health (CMV status not recorded). Some clones in this sample may be carry-over from other donors' samples. V usage is TRBV28 and J usage is TRBJ1-3; D not certain. The CDR3 loop reads CASKQLISGNTIYF. The CDR3 DNA follows: TGTGCCAGCAAACAGCTTATATCTGGAAACACCATATATTTT. Drawing the rest from reference TRBV28 and TRBJ1-3, the complete variable domain is DVKVTQSSRYLVKRTGEKVFLECVQDMDHENMFWYRQDPGLGLRLIYFSYDVKMKEKGDIPEGYSVSREKKERFSLILESASTNQTSMYLCASKQLISGNTIYFGEGSWLTVV.